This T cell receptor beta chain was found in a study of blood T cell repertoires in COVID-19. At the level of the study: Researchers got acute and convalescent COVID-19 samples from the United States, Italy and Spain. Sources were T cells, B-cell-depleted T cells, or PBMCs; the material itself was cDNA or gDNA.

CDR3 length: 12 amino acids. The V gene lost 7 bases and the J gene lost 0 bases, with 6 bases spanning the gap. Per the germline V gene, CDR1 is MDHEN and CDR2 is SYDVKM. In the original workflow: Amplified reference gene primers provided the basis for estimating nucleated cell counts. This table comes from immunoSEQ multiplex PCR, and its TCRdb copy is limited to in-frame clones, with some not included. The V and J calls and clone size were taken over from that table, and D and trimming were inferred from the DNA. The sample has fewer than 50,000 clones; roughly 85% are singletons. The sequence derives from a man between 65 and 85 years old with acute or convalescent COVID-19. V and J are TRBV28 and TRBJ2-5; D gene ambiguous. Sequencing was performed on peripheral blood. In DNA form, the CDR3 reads TGTGCCAGCAATCTGTACCAAGAGACCCAGTACTTC. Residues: CASNLYQETQYF.